A single sample gave rise to the 25 T cell receptor beta chains below, sequenced in a study of shared clonotypes between healthy human individuals. Assay: immunoSEQ multiplex PCR; the TCRdb copy retains only in-frame clones and omits some. The table lists 1.5 million to 2.5 million clones, over 85% of them singletons, with approximately 1.2% in the top ten. CD45RO-negative CD8 cells positively selected for CCR7 made up the naive population, which excluded terminally differentiated effector memory CD45RA+ cells. Sequenced sample: naive CD8+ T cells sorted from blood. These receptors all stem from a young man in good health.

The chain uses TRBV2 and TRBJ2-3; TRBD1 aligns across 8 bases. This CDR3 contains 13 residues. V lost 9 bases and J lost 1; bases outside the gene matches: 3. Per the germline V gene, CDR1 is SNHLY and CDR2 is FYNNEI. The CDR3, as DNA: TGTGCCAGTCCGGGACAGGGCACAGATACGCAGTATTTT. Protein product: CASPGQGTDTQYF.

This chain uses TRBV10-3 with TRBJ2-7; 7 bases are shared with TRBD1. J lost 2 bases, V lost 10 bases, and 8 bases had no gene match. This CDR3 region has 13 residues. CDR1 and CDR2 (germline): ENHRY, SYGVKD. The CDR3 coding sequence is TGTGCCACTGCCGGGACAGAGACCTACGAGCAGTACTTC. This gives the protein CATAGTETYEQYF.

The chain recombines TRBV29-1 with TRBJ2-7; possibly TRBD1 or TRBD2 for D (5 bases each). CDR1 and CDR2 from the germline V gene are SQVTM and ANQGSEA. The germline V and J ends were trimmed by 7 bases and 5 bases, with 15 bases remaining between them. The CDR3 loop spans 12 amino acids. This CDR3 is CSAWDQTNEQYF. CDR3 DNA sequence: TGCAGCGCATGGGACCAGACCAACGAGCAGTACTTC.

Here the CDR3 reads CASSPPYGEANYEQYF. The CDR3, as DNA: TGTGCCAGCTCACCACCCTACGGGGAGGCTAACTACGAGCAGTACTTC. The chain is built from TRBV18 and TRBJ2-7; maybe TRBD2 (6 bases). Trimming took off 0 bases at V and 3 bases at J, with 15 bases between the two ends. Germline-derived CDR1 and CDR2 are KGHSH and LQKENI. This CDR3 comprises 16 residues.

This sequence joins TRBV5-4 and TRBJ1-1; no clear D. The CDR3 is made up of 12 amino acids. V was clipped by 2 bases and J by 8 bases, with 10 bases between them. The germline V gene has CDR1 SGHNT and CDR2 YYREEE (reference sequence). The DNA for the CDR3 is TGTGCCAGCAGCTTAGAGCCCGGGGAAGCTTTCTTT. Translation gives CASSLEPGEAFF.

Points on this clone: At the DNA level, this CDR3 is encoded by other sequences in the same sample as well. V and J are TRBV27 and TRBJ2-1; TRBD2 matches 14 bases. CDR1 and CDR2 (germline): MNHEY, SMNVEV (reference sequence). Germline trimming cut 4 bases from V and 6 bases from J; bases unmatched to any gene: 2. This CDR3 is built from 15 residues. The CDR3 nucleotides read TGTGCCAGCAGTTCCGGGACTAGCGGGGGCAATGAGCAGTTCTTC. It specifies CASSSGTSGGNEQFF.

The chain has TRBV6-5 and TRBJ2-7; D might be TRBD1 (5 bases). The CDR3 covers 13 residues. Looked up from germline, CDR1 is MNHEY and CDR2 is SVGAGI. V dropped 4 bases and J dropped 2 bases, with 9 bases sitting between them. The CDR3 nucleotides read TGTGCCAGCAGTTCCAGGGAAACCTACGAGCAGTACTTC. It encodes CASSSRETYEQYF.

With respect to this clone: This sample also contains other DNA sequences that code for the same CDR3. V usage is TRBV9 and J usage is TRBJ1-1; D is uncertain. V was trimmed by 2 bases and J by 1 base, leaving 6 bases between them. Germline values: CDR1 SGDLS, CDR2 YYNGEE. The CDR3 is 13 amino acids. The CDR3 nucleotides read TGTGCCAGCAGCGTCGGAGCGAACACTGAAGCTTTCTTT. It specifies CASSVGANTEAFF. Based on the CDR3 plus reference TRBV9 and TRBJ1-1, the full variable domain is DSGVTQTPKHLITATGQRVTLRCSPRSGDLSVYWYQQSLDQGLQFLIQYYNGEERAKGNILERFSAQQFPDLHSELNLSSLELGDSALYFCASSVGANTEAFFGQGTRLTVV.

V gene TRBV27 combines with J gene TRBJ1-1; 7 bases align to TRBD1. The CDR3 is 13 amino acids. Germline V gene sequence: CDR1 MNHEY, CDR2 SMNVEV (reference sequence). V trimming: 5 bases; J trimming: 7 bases; junction bases outside the gene matches: 7. CDR3 protein: CASSTGTVSEAFF. The CDR3, as DNA: TGTGCCAGCAGTACCGGGACAGTAAGTGAAGCTTTCTTT.

The CDR3 coding sequence is TGTGCCAGCAGCCTTAGCGGGGGGCTGAACACAGATACGCAGTATTTT. Its translation is CASSLSGGLNTDTQYF. The V and J genes are TRBV11-2 and TRBJ2-3; 10 bases map to TRBD2. CDR1 and CDR2 from the germline V gene are SGHAT and FQNNGV. Trimming cost V 5 bases and J 2 bases; bases outside gene matches: 7. The CDR3 consists of 16 residues.

This rearrangement joins TRBV6-5 to TRBJ2-7; a weak D match, TRBD1 (5 bases). Germline loops: CDR1 MNHEY, CDR2 SVGAGI. The CDR3 spans 15 residues. The V gene lost 2 bases and the J gene lost 0 bases, with 11 bases spanning the gap. CDR3 sequence: CASSYDRFSSYEQYF. CDR3 DNA: TGTGCCAGCAGTTACGACAGATTTAGCTCCTACGAGCAGTACTTC.

The gene calls are TRBV28 and TRBJ2-1; 8 bases are shared with TRBD1. The CDR3 is 16 amino acids. The V segment lost 4 bases and the J segment 7 bases; nucleotides outside the gene matches: 12. Germline V lookup: CDR1 MDHEN, CDR2 SYDVKM. DNA of the CDR3: TGTGCCAGCAGTTCCCAACCGGGACAGGAGGTAAATGAGCAGTTCTTC. It codes for CASSSQPGQEVNEQFF. Together with reference TRBV28 and TRBJ2-1, the CDR3 gives the full variable domain: DVKVTQSSRYLVKRTGEKVFLECVQDMDHENMFWYRQDPGLGLRLIYFSYDVKMKEKGDIPEGYSVSREKKERFSLILESASTNQTSMYLCASSSQPGQEVNEQFFGPGTRLTVL.

The chain carries TRBV6-5 and TRBJ2-5; TRBD2 aligns across 11 bases. Near its end, the DNA agrees better with TRBJ2-7, so the J call may be wrong. Germline V gene sequence: CDR1 MNHEY, CDR2 SVGAGI. The CDR3 runs 15 residues. The CDR3: CASSPGTSGHYEQYF. The CDR3 DNA follows: TGTGCCAGCAGCCCCGGGACTAGCGGACACTACGAGCAGTACTTC.

The J gene is TRBJ2-1, the V gene TRBV6-5; 10 positions match TRBD1. The ends lost 10 bases at V and 3 bases at J; junction bases unmatched: 3. Germline V lookup: CDR1 MNHEY, CDR2 SVGAGI. This CDR3 is built from 13 residues. The CDR3 here is CATRDRGYNEQFF. The CDR3 DNA reads TGTGCCACCCGGGACAGGGGCTACAATGAGCAGTTCTTC.

Only one count was recorded for this clone. DNA for the CDR3: TGTGCCAGCAGTTACGAAGGGGAAGCTGAAGCTTTCTTT. Amino acids: CASSYEGEAEAFF. The chain uses TRBV6-5 and TRBJ1-1, with D possibly matching TRBD1 (5 bases). Germline CDR1 MNHEY, CDR2 SVGAGI. Trimming pared 2 bases from V and 6 bases from J, leaving 10 bases between. This CDR3 comprises 13 residues.

The rearrangement links TRBV13 to TRBJ2-3; D uncertain. This CDR3 is 12 amino acids long. Germline V gene data show CDR1 as PRHDT and CDR2 as FYEKMQ (reference sequence). Trimming stripped 6 bases from V and 6 bases from J, with 10 bases between. The CDR3 nucleotides read TGTGCCAGCAGTCCCGCCCCGGATACGCAGTATTTT. Protein product: CASSPAPDTQYF. The variable domain in full, with the rest retrieved from reference TRBV13 and TRBJ2-3, is AAGVIQSPRHLIKEKRETATLKCYPIPRHDTVYWYQQGPGQDPQFLISFYEKMQSDKGSIPDRFSAQQFSDYHSELNMSSLELGDSALYFCASSPAPDTQYFGPGTRLTVL.

The genes are TRBV7-2 and TRBJ2-3, with D uncertain. Trimming left V 0 bases short and J 0 bases short, with 10 bases between. CDR1 is SGHTA, CDR2 FQGNSA, per germline. The CDR3 contains 16 residues. CDR3 DNA sequence: TGTGCCAGCAGCTTAGCGCGAGGAACTAGCACAGATACGCAGTATTTT. Amino acid sequence: CASSLARGTSTDTQYF.

This clone has just a few counts. This sample includes further DNA sequences coding for the same CDR3. The chain couples TRBV6-5 to TRBJ1-1; D not certain. CDR1 and CDR2 (germline): MNHEY, SVGAGI. The V end was cut by 4 bases, the J end by 5 bases, with 5 bases between. This CDR3 contains 11 residues. The CDR3 region has the DNA TGTGCCAGCAGTTTTGGGACTGAAGCTTTCTTT. It yields the protein CASSFGTEAFF.

The chain joins TRBV6-5 to TRBJ2-7; 8 bases are shared with TRBD1. The germline V gene encodes CDR1 MNHEY and CDR2 SVGAGI. The CDR3 sequence is 14 residues long. V lost 5 bases and J lost 4; bases outside the gene matches: 7. The CDR3 DNA sequence: TGTGCCAGCAGTACACAGGGGGTGTTGTACGAGCAGTACTTC. Amino acid sequence: CASSTQGVLYEQYF.

The chain couples TRBV10-1 to TRBJ2-7; D possibly corresponds to TRBD2 (5 bases). CDR3 size: 14 residues. The germline gives CDR1 WNHNN, CDR2 SYGVQD (reference sequence). The V and J ends lost 0 bases and 1 base respectively, with 7 bases between them. DNA for the CDR3: TGCGCCAGCAGTGAGTCACCGGGATCCTACGAGCAGTACTTC. Protein product: CASSESPGSYEQYF.

The J gene is TRBJ2-2, the V gene TRBV5-4; D gene unclear. This CDR3 region has 16 residues. Trimming took 2 bases from V and 1 from J, leaving 12 bases between them. Germline CDR1 reads SGHNT; CDR2 reads YYREEE (reference sequence). The CDR3 DNA is TGTGCCAGCAGCTTAGATCAACACAGGAACACCGGGGAGCTGTTTTTT. Translating it yields CASSLDQHRNTGELFF.

This chain joins TRBV6-5 and TRBJ2-2; no clear D gene. Germline V gene data show CDR1 as MNHEY and CDR2 as SVGAGI. The V end was cut by 6 bases, the J end by 1 base, with 6 bases between. CDR3 length equals 13 residues. In DNA form, the CDR3 reads TGTGCCAGCAGGACACGGAACACCGGGGAGCTGTTTTTT. This gives the protein CASRTRNTGELFF.

This rearrangement joins TRBV5-1 to TRBJ2-3, with 9 bases aligning to TRBD2. This CDR3 spans 15 amino acids. CDR1 is SGHRS, CDR2 YFSETQ, per germline. The V gene end was trimmed by 6 bases and the J gene end by 0 bases; junction bases not matched to a gene: 5. CDR3 in amino acids: CASTSGTSSTDTQYF. CDR3 DNA sequence: TGCGCCAGCACCTCCGGGACTAGCAGCACAGATACGCAGTATTTT. Full variable domain (missing parts from reference TRBV5-1 and TRBJ2-3): KAGVTQTPRYLIKTRGQQVTLSCSPISGHRSVSWYQQTPGQGLQFLFEYFSETQRNKGNFPGRFSGRQFSNSRSEMNVSTLELGDSALYLCASTSGTSSTDTQYFGPGTRLTVL.

The chain joins TRBV5-5 to TRBJ1-2; the match to TRBD1 covers 7 bases. CDR3 size: 16 residues. CDR1 is SGHKS, CDR2 YYEKEE, per germline (reference sequence). The ends lost 4 bases at V and 4 bases at J; junction bases unmatched: 13. CDR3 protein: CASSTFSIDRVYGYTF. The CDR3 region has the DNA TGTGCCAGCAGCACCTTCTCGATCGACAGGGTCTATGGCTACACCTTC. The full variable domain, its missing parts supplied by reference TRBV5-5 and TRBJ1-2, is DAGVTQSPTHLIKTRGQQVTLRCSPISGHKSVSWYQQVLGQGPQFIFQYYEKEERGRGNFPDRFSARQFPNYSSELNVNALLLGDSALYLCASSTFSIDRVYGYTFGSGTRLTVV.

The CDR3 region has the DNA TGTGCCACCAGCAGTACCTTAGCGTTTTCGGACTATGGCTACACCTTC. This sequence encodes CATSSTLAFSDYGYTF. The V gene is TRBV15, the J gene TRBJ1-2; no reliable D call. The V end was cut by 3 bases, the J end by 3 bases, with 17 bases between. The germline CDR1 and CDR2 sequences are LNHNV and YYDKDF (reference sequence). The CDR3 runs 16 residues. Full variable domain (outside the CDR3, taken from reference TRBV15 and TRBJ1-2): DAMVIQNPRYQVTQFGKPVTLSCSQTLNHNVMYWYQQKSSQAPKLLFHYYDKDFNNEADTPDNFQSRRPNTSFCFLDIRSPGLGDTAMYLCATSSTLAFSDYGYTFGSGTRLTVV.